These 21 T cell receptor beta chains were sequenced from one sample in a study of blood T cell repertoires in COVID-19 (dated by TCRdb to about 2020). Libraries were constructed by the immunoSEQ multiplex PCR assay. TCRdb's version of the immuneACCESS table is confined to in-frame rearrangements and falls short of the full clone set. An unresolved V gene accounts for under half of the shortfall where checked; the remainder is of unknown origin. The sample has under 150,000 clones on record, around 77% of them singletons. Of the sample, about 8.7% is held by the ten largest clones. Sequenced material: peripheral blood. Source of these receptors: a man aged 45 to 65 with active or convalescent COVID-19.

CDR3 nucleotide sequence: TGTGCCAGCAGCCAAGATCCCGGGACTAGCGCCGAGCAGTACTTC. Residues: CASSQDPGTSAEQYF. This chain links TRBV3-1 (or the pseudogene TRBV3-2) with TRBJ2-7; 10 nucleotides match TRBD2. V gave up 0 bases and J gave up 6 bases; unmatched junction bases: 5. CDR1 is LGHDT, CDR2 YNNKEL, per germline (reference sequence). CDR3 length: 15 amino acids.

The J gene is TRBJ2-3, the V gene TRBV6-5; D is undetermined. The CDR3 totals 15 residues. The germline gives CDR1 MNHEY, CDR2 SVGAGI. Trimming left V 5 bases short and J 1 base short, with 13 bases between. The CDR3 region has the DNA TGTGCCAGCAGTCCCATGGTCCTAGGCACAGATACGCAGTATTTT. It translates to CASSPMVLGTDTQYF.

This clone was detected only once. The V and J genes are TRBV5-1 and TRBJ2-3, with D perhaps matching TRBD2 (6 bases). Looked up from germline, CDR1 is SGHRS and CDR2 is YFSETQ. Deletions cut 0 bases from V and 0 bases from J, with 11 bases between. This CDR3 has 16 residues. CDR3 loop: CASSLDAGPSTDTQYF. The DNA for the CDR3 is TGCGCCAGCAGCTTGGATGCGGGACCTAGCACAGATACGCAGTATTTT.

This clone was seen only once. This rearrangement joins TRBV7-6 to TRBJ2-1; perhaps TRBD2 as D (5 bases). There are 15 residues in the CDR3. The germline V and J ends were trimmed by 1 base and 4 bases, with 11 bases remaining between them. Germline-derived CDR1 and CDR2 are SGHVS and FNYEAQ. The CDR3 nucleotides are TGTGCCAGCAGCTTAGATGCGGGTTCATACAATGAGCAGTTCTTC. Residues: CASSLDAGSYNEQFF. Looking up the rest from reference TRBV7-6 and TRBJ2-1 gives the full variable domain: GAGVSQSPRYKVTKRGQDVALRCDPISGHVSLYWYRQALGQGPEFLTYFNYEAQQDKSGLPNDRFSAERPEGSISTLTIQRTEQRDSAMYRCASSLDAGSYNEQFFGPGTRLTVL.

The V gene is TRBV28, the J gene TRBJ2-2; TRBD1 aligns across 10 bases. The trim removed 6 bases at V and 3 bases at J, leaving 7 bases unmatched. CDR1 is MDHEN and CDR2 is SYDVKM in the germline V gene. This CDR3 is built from 16 residues. The CDR3 region has the DNA TGTGCCAGCAGAGGGCTGGACAGGGGGGACACCGGGGAGCTGTTTTTT. Its protein product is CASRGLDRGDTGELFF.

The chain carries TRBV6-6 and TRBJ2-7, with TRBD2 matching over 14 bases. V trimming: 5 bases; J trimming: 7 bases; junction bases outside the gene matches: 13. This CDR3 comprises 17 residues. Per germline, CDR1 MNHNY and CDR2 SVGAGI (reference sequence). Written as DNA, the CDR3 is TGTGCCAGCAGTCCCGGGACTAGCGGGAGACCCCTCTGGGAGCAGTACTTC. Protein: CASSPGTSGRPLWEQYF.

The chain has TRBV19 and TRBJ1-2; a weak D match, TRBD1 (5 bases). The V end was cut by 9 bases, the J end by 3 bases, with 17 bases between. The CDR3 sequence is 14 residues long. Germline CDR1 reads LNHDA; CDR2 reads SQIVND (reference sequence). The CDR3 DNA is TGTGCCAGCGCTGAACAGGATCCTCACTATGGCTACACCTTC. It yields the protein CASAEQDPHYGYTF.

This clone was detected many times. The conserved phenylalanine or tryptophan is not found at the CDR3 terminus, so this likely reflects a read error. Because the CDR3's place on the DNA is in doubt, the DNA is left out and the CDR3 is given as listed by TCRdb. The gene calls are TRBV23-1 and TRBJ1-5. TRBV23-1 belongs to the ORF category, with a function that is uncertain. Both ends counted, the CDR3 spans 10 residues. CDR3 residues: CASSLAGRPV.

CDR3 amino acids: CATSGTYGRDEQFF. The CDR3 DNA reads TGTGCCACCAGTGGTACTTATGGTCGAGATGAGCAGTTCTTC. This chain links TRBV24-1 with TRBJ2-1; D is uncertain. The CDR3 runs 14 residues. The germline gives CDR1 KGHDR, CDR2 SFDVKD. Trimming removed 5 bases at V and 8 bases at J, with 15 bases between.

V is TRBV14 and J is TRBJ2-7, with D tentatively TRBD1 (5 bases). Trimming stripped 1 base from V and 2 bases from J, with 9 bases between. The CDR3 sequence is 14 residues long. Germline V gene sequence: CDR1 SGHDN, CDR2 FVKESK. The CDR3 DNA is TGTGCCAGCAGCCAAGTAGGGGTCACCTACGAGCAGTACTTC. Translation: CASSQVGVTYEQYF.

The V call is TRBV20-1, the J call TRBJ2-4; possible D gene TRBD1, 6 bases. The ends were cut back, 3 bases at V and 0 bases at J, with 15 bases in the middle. The CDR3 length is 16 residues. Per the germline V gene, CDR1 is DFQATT and CDR2 is SNEGSKA (reference sequence). In DNA, the CDR3 is TGCAGTGCTAGTGCATGGGACACCTTAGCCAAAAACATTCAGTACTTC. This encodes CSASAWDTLAKNIQYF.

V usage is TRBV6-5 and J usage is TRBJ1-1; possible D gene TRBD1, 5 bases. V lost 3 bases and J lost 5, with 13 bases in between. The CDR3 covers 14 residues. Germline CDR1 MNHEY, CDR2 SVGAGI. CDR3 DNA: TGTGCCAGCAGTTATAACGGGGGAAGGACTGAAGCTTTCTTT. It encodes CASSYNGGRTEAFF.

In DNA, the CDR3 is TGTGCCAGCAGTACGCAAGAGATCGAAGAGACCCAGTACTTC. Its translation is CASSTQEIEETQYF. The genes are TRBV6-5 and TRBJ2-5; D is unresolved. The germline V and J ends were trimmed by 5 bases and 3 bases, with 13 bases remaining between them. This CDR3 is 14 amino acids long. From germline, CDR1 is MNHEY and CDR2 SVGAGI.

This chain joins TRBV6-6 and TRBJ1-1; D unclear. Per the germline V gene, CDR1 is MNHNY and CDR2 is SVGAGI (reference sequence). V was shortened by 4 bases and J by 4 bases, with 10 bases between the two germline ends. This CDR3 spans 13 amino acids. CDR3 in amino acids: CASSSGVFTEAFF. CDR3 nucleotide sequence: TGTGCCAGCAGTTCGGGAGTGTTCACTGAAGCTTTCTTT.

The chain couples TRBV7-8 to TRBJ2-1, with 7 bases matching TRBD2. Looked up from germline, CDR1 is SGHVS and CDR2 is FQNEAQ. V shed 1 base, J shed 5 bases, and the junction held 2 bases outside the gene matches. The CDR3 runs to 14 residues. DNA for the CDR3: TGTGCCAGCAGCTTAGTGGCGGGGGACAATGAGCAGTTCTTC. Protein sequence: CASSLVAGDNEQFF.

The chain couples TRBV4-1 to TRBJ1-2, with D perhaps TRBD1 (6 bases). Germline V gives CDR1 MGHRA, CDR2 YSYEKL. Trimming removed 0 bases at V and 5 bases at J, with 13 bases between. The CDR3 is 15 amino acids. CDR3 nucleotides: TGCGCCAGCAGCCAAGATCCGACAGGAGGATATGGCTACACCTTC. Amino acids: CASSQDPTGGYGYTF.

V is TRBV19 and J is TRBJ1-1, with 9 bases that match TRBD1. This CDR3 region has 12 residues. Germline V gene sequence: CDR1 LNHDA, CDR2 SQIVND (reference sequence). With 7 bases clipped from V and 5 bases from J, the junction kept 2 bases outside the gene matches. The CDR3, as DNA: TGTGCCAGTAAGGGACAGGGTACTGAAGCTTTCTTT. Residues: CASKGQGTEAFF.

The CDR3 spells CASSQDWASGGEQFF. The CDR3 DNA follows: TGTGCCAGCAGCCAAGATTGGGCTAGCGGGGGTGAGCAGTTCTTC. This chain links TRBV3-1 (or the pseudogene TRBV3-2) with TRBJ2-1; 10 bases are a match to TRBD2. V was pared by 0 bases and J by 9 bases, with 5 bases of the junction left unmatched. This CDR3 is built from 15 residues. The germline gives CDR1 LGHDT, CDR2 YNNKEL (reference sequence).

V usage is TRBV27 and J usage is TRBJ2-7; TRBD2 matches at 11 bases. J was trimmed by 4 bases and V by 7 bases; bases with no gene match: 12. Germline CDR1 MNHEY, CDR2 SMNVEV (reference sequence). This CDR3 has 16 residues. Here the CDR3 DNA reads TGTGCCAGCACCCCATCCCCCGGGACTAGCGGATACGAGCAGTACTTC. It translates to CASTPSPGTSGYEQYF.

A few counts support this clone. The rearrangement uses TRBV19 and TRBJ2-1; the match to TRBD2 covers 10 bases. Germline values: CDR1 LNHDA, CDR2 SQIVND (reference sequence). V dropped 5 bases and J dropped 7; count of bases not matched to a gene: 8. This CDR3 contains 15 residues. The CDR3 reads CASSSVAGGTNEQFF. The CDR3 nucleotides read TGTGCCAGTAGTTCCGTAGCGGGAGGAACGAATGAGCAGTTCTTC. Looking up the rest from reference TRBV19 and TRBJ2-1 gives the full variable domain: DGGITQSPKYLFRKEGQNVTLSCEQNLNHDAMYWYRQDPGQGLRLIYYSQIVNDFQKGDIAEGYSVSREKKESFPLTVTSAQKNPTAFYLCASSSVAGGTNEQFFGPGTRLTVL.

This clone was observed a handful of times. This sequence joins TRBV4-1 and TRBJ1-2, with 7 nucleotides matching TRBD1. CDR1 and CDR2 from the germline V gene are MGHRA and YSYEKL. After removal of 4 bases from V and 5 bases from J, the junction contained 7 bases not matched to a gene. This CDR3 has 14 residues. The CDR3 bases are TGCGCCAGCAGCCCCTCTACAGGGGCATATGGCTACACCTTC. Translated, it gives CASSPSTGAYGYTF.